The 17 T cell receptor beta chains below all came from one sample that was sequenced in a study of regulatory T cells in long-lasting Graves disease. Time point here: newly diagnosed GD, antithyroid drugs for less than 3 months. RNA extracted from PBMCs served as the sequencing template. Sequencing libraries for TCR beta were prepared with iRepertoire HTBI primers and Arm-PCR of CDR3 regions. TCRdb redid the calling of the multiplex PCR reads with MiXCR, one entry per CDR3 protein. The data show under 800,000 distinct CDR3 sequences, 15% to 20% seen once. These data are also associated with another study on T cells in Graves' hyperthyroidism and ophthalmopathy.

This sample comprised peripheral blood mononuclear cells (PBMCs), obtained at new diagnosis, from a patient treated with antithyroid drugs. Receptors originate from a woman between 25 and 40 years old with Graves disease.

The chain combines TRBV6-1 with TRBJ2-2; D is possibly TRBD1 (6 bases). Germline V CDR1 and CDR2: MNHNS, SASEGT. The CDR3 extends over 14 amino acids. Trimming took 8 bases from V and 4 from J, leaving 14 bases between them. CDR3 region: CASGGAGVTGELFF. In DNA, the CDR3 is TGTGCCAGCGGTGGGGCAGGGGTCACCGGGGAGCTGTTTTTT.

In its sample, this clonotype was seen a few times. The chain links TRBV3-1 to TRBJ2-2; D perhaps matches TRBD2 (6 bases). Germline V gene lookup returns CDR1 LGHDT and CDR2 YNNKEL (reference sequence). This CDR3 contains 14 residues. The V and J ends lost 2 bases and 6 bases respectively, with 10 bases between them. The CDR3 bases are TGTGCCAGCAGCCAACGGGGGAATTCCGGGGAGCTGTTTTTT. This sequence encodes CASSQRGNSGELFF.

This clonotype was observed many times. The chain recombines TRBV16 with TRBJ2-5; D assignment may be TRBD1 or TRBD2 (5 bases each). Looked up from germline, CDR1 is KGHSY and CDR2 is FQNENV. This CDR3 comprises 14 residues. V gave up 1 base and J gave up 2 bases, with 8 bases separating them. The CDR3 DNA sequence: TGTGCCAGCAGCCAATTGGGACCTCAAGAGACCCAGTACTTC. This codes for CASSQLGPQETQYF. Together with reference TRBV16 and TRBJ2-5, the CDR3 gives the full variable domain: GEEVAQTPKHLVRGEGQKAKLYCAPIKGHSYVFWYQQVLKNEFKFLISFQNENVFDETGMPKERFSAKCLPNSPCSLEIQATKLEDSAVYFCASSQLGPQETQYFGPGTRLLVL.

This clonotype was recorded many times. V and J are TRBV12-3 or TRBV12-4 and TRBJ2-1; D gene ambiguous. CDR3 length: 17 residues. Trimming cost V 1 base and J 6 bases, with 19 bases left between them. CDR3 sequence reads: CASSLEFRAHKANEQFF. Written as DNA, the CDR3 is TGTGCCAGCAGTTTAGAATTTCGAGCCCATAAAGCCAATGAGCAGTTCTTC.

This clonotype has more than one count but fewer than ten. This chain links TRBV28 with TRBJ2-4, with unresolved D. Trimming left V 5 bases short and J 10 bases short, with 15 bases between. The germline V gene has CDR1 MDHEN and CDR2 SYDVKM. This CDR3 contains 13 residues. The CDR3 DNA follows: TGTGCCAGCAGTACCCGGACCCCAGGTATTCAGTACTTC. Residues: CASSTRTPGIQYF.

The DNA of the CDR3 is TGTGCCAGTAGTCCGATATCCGCGACTAATGAAAAACTGTTTTTT. Translation: CASSPISATNEKLFF. The chain combines TRBV19 with TRBJ1-4; no clear D gene. The CDR3 has 15 amino acids. Germline CDR1 is LNHDA and CDR2 is SQIVND (reference sequence). V was cut by 5 bases and J by 2 bases, with 12 bases left in between.

The table lists this clonotype with a few counts. The chain carries TRBV3-1 and TRBJ2-3; 11 nucleotides match TRBD1. The end of the DNA aligns better with TRBJ2-7, so the J call may be wrong. CDR1 is LGHDT, CDR2 YNNKEL, per germline (reference sequence). The CDR3 has 14 amino acids. In DNA, the CDR3 is TGTGCCAGCAGCCAAGGGGACAGGGGGTGGGTGCAGTACTTC. This codes for CASSQGDRGWVQYF.

This chain's CDR3 is CASSFGGTGVNTEAFF. The CDR3 DNA is TGTGCCAGCAGTTTTGGGGGGACAGGGGTGAACACTGAAGCTTTCTTT. The gene calls are TRBV28 and TRBJ1-1; 10 bases are shared with TRBD1. CDR1 and CDR2 (germline): MDHEN, SYDVKM. The CDR3 has 16 amino acids. After removal of 3 bases from V and 0 bases from J, the junction contained 4 bases not matched to a gene.

This clonotype has only a few counts. CDR3: CSARLSGRENTGELFF. The CDR3 region has the DNA TGCAGTGCTAGACTTAGCGGGAGGGAAAACACCGGGGAGCTGTTTTTT. The chain links TRBV20-1 to TRBJ2-2, with 11 bases matching TRBD2. CDR1 and CDR2 from the germline V gene are DFQATT and SNEGSKA (reference sequence). This CDR3 has 16 residues. The V gene end was trimmed by 2 bases and the J gene end by 2 bases; junction bases not matched to a gene: 4.

J is TRBJ2-4 and V is TRBV19; weak D call: TRBD2 (6 bases). The CDR3 extends over 15 amino acids. V lost 3 bases and J lost 3, with 12 bases in between. Germline V CDR1 and CDR2: LNHDA, SQIVND (reference sequence). The CDR3 nucleotides are TGTGCCAGTAGTATCGGCCCGGGGGTCAAAAACATTCAGTACTTC. Encoded protein: CASSIGPGVKNIQYF.

This clonotype came up many times. The V and J genes are TRBV24-1 and TRBJ2-1; TRBD2 agrees at 7 bases. The germline V gene has CDR1 KGHDR and CDR2 SFDVKD. Trimming removed 5 bases from V and 7 bases from J; junction bases left unmatched: 10. The CDR3 covers 15 residues. The CDR3 DNA is TGTGCCACCAGTGCCGAGGGAGGGCTCCGTAATGAGCAGTTCTTC. The encoded protein is CATSAEGGLRNEQFF.

This clonotype was detected a few times. A junction boundary mismatches the germline segment, possibly from a read error. The chain is built from TRBV25-1 and TRBJ2-7; unclear D gene. Germline CDR1 MGHDK, CDR2 SYGVNS. This CDR3 region has 13 residues. The CDR3 DNA follows: TGTGCCAGCAGTGTTGGCTTGACCTACGAGCGGTACTTC. Translating it yields CASSVGLTYERYF.

This clonotype was observed at least ten times. The chain joins TRBV12-3 or TRBV12-4 to TRBJ1-1, with D maybe TRBD1 (6 bases). The CDR3 is made up of 13 amino acids. V lost 3 bases to trimming and J lost 4 bases, with 9 bases between them. The CDR3 region is CASSLDSLTEAFF. The DNA of the CDR3 is TGTGCCAGCAGTTTGGACAGCCTCACTGAAGCTTTCTTT.

This clonotype was counted ten times or more. This chain joins TRBV6-2 or TRBV6-3 and TRBJ2-7; 10 bases are shared with TRBD2. CDR1 and CDR2 (germline): MNHEY, SVGEGT. V trimming: 6 bases; J trimming: 1 base; junction bases outside the gene matches: 6. The CDR3 is 15 residues long. The CDR3 is CASRGEREGSYEQYF. The CDR3 DNA follows: TGTGCCAGCAGAGGGGAGCGGGAGGGGTCCTACGAGCAGTACTTC.

This clonotype has ten or more counts. The chain combines TRBV28 with TRBJ1-5; D is perhaps TRBD1 (6 bases). Germline CDR1 MDHEN, CDR2 SYDVKM. Deletions cut 8 bases from V and 6 bases from J, with 17 bases between. The CDR3 has 14 residues. CDR3 loop: CASLFTGRLQPQHF. CDR3 bases: TGTGCCAGCCTATTTACAGGGCGTCTTCAGCCCCAGCATTTT.

The sample holds a few counts of this clonotype. The chain employs TRBV20-1 and TRBJ2-1; TRBD2 matches at 10 bases. This CDR3 comprises 14 residues. Germline loops: CDR1 DFQATT, CDR2 SNEGSKA (reference sequence). J lost 1 base, V lost 6 bases, and 3 bases had no gene match. CDR3 nucleotides: TGCAGTGCCAATAGCGGGAGGTCCTACAATGAGCAGTTCTTC. Its protein is CSANSGRSYNEQFF.

The sample holds many counts of this clonotype. CDR3 amino acids: CASSLRGGIKPQHF. CDR3 coding DNA: TGTGCCAGCAGTTTGCGAGGAGGGATCAAGCCCCAGCATTTT. The chain links TRBV28 to TRBJ1-5; D unclear. The CDR3 covers 14 residues. Germline lookup yields CDR1 MDHEN and CDR2 SYDVKM. Deletions cut 3 bases from V and 8 bases from J, with 14 bases between.